This section outlines one TCR beta chain sequence together with its context. What it binds is unknown. The ends were cut back, 5 bases at V and 2 bases at J, with 10 bases in the middle. Germline V lookup: CDR1 SNHLY, CDR2 FYNNEI. The CDR3 is made up of 15 amino acids. This entry belongs to a study of cytomegalovirus exposure and HLA in healthy donors. Study outcomes and limitations: Using a false discovery rate of 0.05, a later analysis showed that 15,000 to 20,000 TCR beta sequences were associated with HLA alleles. Reportedly, cytomegalovirus status was diagnosed with high sensitivity and specificity.

PCR amplification relied on 60 Vbeta primers (plus 13 Jbeta primers). Profiled with immunoSEQ multiplex PCR; TCRdb holds only in-frame clones, not every one. The sample contains around 160,000 clones, around 80% of which appear only once. The TCR comes from a male donor in good health and CMV-seropositive. The genes are TRBV2 and TRBJ2-6; the D gene is possibly TRBD1 (6 bases). Sequenced material: PBMCs. The CDR3 is CASSPQGAGANVLTF. The CDR3 nucleotides read TGTGCCAGCAGTCCACAGGGAGCTGGGGCCAACGTCCTGACTTTC. Full variable domain (rest looked up from reference TRBV2 and TRBJ2-6): EPEVTQTPSHQVTQMGQEVILRCVPISNHLYFYWYRQILGQKVEFLVSFYNNEISEKSEIFDDQFSVERPDGSNFTLKIRSTKLEDSAMYFCASSPQGAGANVLTFGAGSRLTVL.